Following are 4 T cell receptor beta chains from one sample sequenced in a study of radiation and T cells in renal cell carcinoma (dated by TCRdb to the early 2020s). Library method: the immunoSEQ multiplex PCR assay. TCRdb holds this immuneACCESS table with in-frame rearrangements only. Some clones are missing; in checked studies, unresolved V genes explain under half, and the rest has no known cause. The sample yields about 150,000 clones; about 85% were counted once. The ten largest clones represent roughly 4% of the sample. In the paper's terms, the time point label means: baseline pretreatment blood. The sample's treatment or condition label, in plain terms: 15 Gy SBRT to primary tumor, nephrectomy 4 weeks later. The input for sequencing was blood, taken from a patient whose treatment included radiotherapy and nephrectomy. The receptors derive from a woman in her seventies with renal cell carcinoma.

The V and J genes are TRBV6-5 and TRBJ1-1, with unresolved D. V lost 5 bases and J 4 bases, leaving 11 bases between the germline ends. CDR1 is MNHEY and CDR2 is SVGAGI in the germline V gene. CDR3 size: 13 residues. In nucleotides, the CDR3 is TGTGCCAGCAGTCAAGGGAGGAGCACTGAAGCTTTCTTT. Its protein product is CASSQGRSTEAFF.

The J gene is TRBJ1-2, the V gene TRBV2, with TRBD1 matching over 9 bases. This CDR3 region has 14 residues. Germline assignment: CDR1 SNHLY and CDR2 FYNNEI. V lost 7 bases to trimming and J lost 4 bases; unmatched junction nucleotides: 7. This chain's CDR3 is CASIRDREFYGYTF. The CDR3 DNA reads TGTGCCAGCATCCGGGACAGGGAATTCTATGGCTACACCTTC.

The chain uses TRBV11-3 and TRBJ1-5; D uncertain. V lost 5 bases and J 3 bases, leaving 8 bases between the germline ends. Per germline, CDR1 SGHNT and CDR2 YENEEA. CDR3 size: 13 residues. The CDR3 sequence is CASSPGPNQPQHF. CDR3 DNA sequence: TGTGCCAGCAGCCCCGGCCCCAATCAGCCCCAGCATTTT.

The chain is built from TRBV19 and TRBJ1-5; D might be TRBD1 (6 bases). In germline, CDR1 is LNHDA, CDR2 SQIVND (reference sequence). Trimming removed 6 bases at V and 5 bases at J, with 14 bases between. The CDR3 is made up of 14 amino acids. Here the CDR3 reads CASSKGGRDQPQHF. The CDR3 nucleotides are TGTGCCAGTAGCAAGGGGGGGCGCGATCAGCCCCAGCATTTT. Full variable domain (remainder filled in from reference TRBV19 and TRBJ1-5): DGGITQSPKYLFRKEGQNVTLSCEQNLNHDAMYWYRQDPGQGLRLIYYSQIVNDFQKGDIAEGYSVSREKKESFPLTVTSAQKNPTAFYLCASSKGGRDQPQHFGDGTRLSIL.